A single sample gave rise to the 3 T cell receptor beta chains below, sequenced in a study of beta chain features in type 1 diabetes (dated by TCRdb to the late 2010s). Antigen specificity for these receptors is unknown. Library preparation used the immunoSEQ multiplex PCR assay. The entire isolated RNA was reverse transcribed using the High Capacity cDNA Reverse Transcription Kit, and thus expressed TCRB transcripts were sequenced. TCRdb's version of the immuneACCESS table is confined to in-frame rearrangements and falls short of the full clone set. An unresolved V gene accounts for under half of the shortfall where checked; the remainder is of unknown origin. The sample data list 150,000 to 200,000 clones, and 7% to 9.5% of these were observed just once. Jointly, the top ten make up about 0.75% of the sample. Overall study results and their limits: In all four CD4+ subsets, TCRB CDR3 length was moderately but significantly shorter in type 1 diabetes patients.

Input material: central memory CD4+ T cells from blood. These TCRs come from a woman between 25 and 40 years old with type 1 diabetes.

This clone was found a few times. J is TRBJ2-7 and V is TRBV10-3, with 11 positions matching TRBD1. This CDR3 comprises 15 residues. V dropped 2 bases and J dropped 5; count of bases not matched to a gene: 5. Germline V lookup: CDR1 ENHRY, CDR2 SYGVKD. The DNA for the CDR3 is TGTGCCATCAGTGAGCGGGGACAGGGGGAACACGAGCAGTACTTC. Translated: CAISERGQGEHEQYF.

The chain is built from TRBV18 and TRBJ1-1; D is uncertain. This CDR3 spans 13 amino acids. The germline V gene encodes CDR1 KGHSH and CDR2 LQKENI. Trimming removed 3 bases from V and 7 bases from J, with 12 bases in between. The CDR3 DNA follows: TGTGCCAGCTCACCGGTCGGGGATGGTGAAGCTTTCTTT. This sequence encodes CASSPVGDGEAFF.

This clone was seen a few times. This rearrangement joins TRBV7-9 to TRBJ2-7; D is undetermined. The length of the CDR3 is 13 residues. The V gene's germline CDR1 is SEHNR and CDR2 FQNEAQ (reference sequence). V lost 5 bases and J lost 3, with 11 bases in between. In nucleotides, the CDR3 is TGTGCCAGCAGCCCTAATGCCGACTACGAGCAGTACTTC. It specifies CASSPNADYEQYF.